Listed here is a single TCR beta chain. Primers used in a second PCR of about 6 to 11 cycles were a sample-barcoded 5' primer and a J-beta primer mix. MiXCR, run by TCRdb on the 5' RACE reads, gives a single entry per CDR3 protein. The table shows some 790,000 distinct CDR3 sequences, with around 26% occurring only once. V was pared by 1 base and J by 8 bases, with 11 bases between. The CDR3 spans 14 residues. The data are from a study of blood T cells in healthy people across ages. J is TRBJ2-2 and V is TRBV12-3 or TRBV12-4; D gene unclear. This receptor was taken from a woman aged 80 or older in good health. The sequenced sample was blood. The CDR3 region has the DNA TGTGCCAGCAGTTTAGTCGGGCAAGTAGGGGAGCTGTTTTTT. Its translation: CASSLVGQVGELFF.